The present T cell receptor beta chain was sequenced within a study of cytomegalovirus exposure and HLA in healthy donors. All donors participated as healthy donors of bone marrow. Remarks on this clone: Its target is not known.

The CDR3 has 16 residues. Looked up from germline, CDR1 is SGDLS and CDR2 is YYNGEE. Trimming took 3 bases from V and 4 from J; bases not matched to a gene: 10. With 60 Vbeta and 13 Jbeta primers, the PCR was carried out. TCRdb's table, derived via immunoSEQ multiplex PCR, lists solely in-frame clones and lacks some. The data show about 130,000 clones, about 73% seen once. Study-wide results and limits: HLA allele associations emerged for some 16,000 TCR beta sequences in a later analysis, at 0.05 false discovery rate. Rare TCR sequences dominated, though some public TCRs recurred in many donors. Presence/absence analyses assumed roughly uniform sequencing depth across donors.

The clonotype originates from a woman in her 50s in good health and CMV-seropositive. This chain uses TRBV9 with TRBJ2-1; 7 bases map to TRBD1. Sequenced sample: PBMCs. CDR3 bases: TGTGCCAGCAGCGCCCAAACAGGGGTCTCTTACAATGAGCAGTTCTTC. Translation: CASSAQTGVSYNEQFF.